This is a list of T cell receptor beta chains from one sample in a study of blood T cell repertoires in COVID-19. Assay: immunoSEQ multiplex PCR; the TCRdb copy retains only in-frame clones and omits some. The sample shows almost 400,000 clones, over 75% of them seen only once. Material: PBMCs or T cells enriched from blood (not recorded which). These receptors all come from a woman aged 30 to 39 with acute COVID-19. CDR3s include the opening cysteine and the closing phenylalanine or tryptophan. D genes are given only for firm matches.

TRBV7-2,TRBJ2-7,.,CASSSRTGTATYEQYF,TGTGCCAGCAGCTCCCGAACCGGGACTGCAACCTACGAGCAGTACTTC
TRBV7-2,TRBJ1-4,.,CASSLRGGEKLFF,TGTGCCAGCAGCTTAAGGGGGGGCGAAAAACTGTTTTTT
TRBV27,TRBJ2-7,TRBD1,CASSLLGDSNSYEQYF,TGTGCCAGCAGTTTATTGGGGGACAGTAACTCCTACGAGCAGTACTTC
TRBV24-1,TRBJ1-1,.,CATSDSTQGGPEAFF,TGTGCCACCAGTGATTCAACCCAGGGAGGGCCTGAAGCTTTCTTT
TRBV11-3,TRBJ1-1,TRBD1,CASSSRQGSNTEAFF,TGTGCCAGCAGCTCCAGACAGGGGTCCAACACTGAAGCTTTCTTT
TRBV24-1,TRBJ2-7,.,CATSDTDRVEQYF,TGTGCCACCAGTGATACTGACAGAGTCGAGCAGTACTTC
TRBV18,TRBJ2-7,.,CASSEAQANSYEQYF,TGTGCCAGCTCAGAGGCACAGGCCAACTCCTACGAGCAGTACTTC
TRBV20-1,TRBJ1-2,.,CSASGGANYGYTF,TGCAGTGCTAGTGGTGGGGCGAACTATGGCTACACCTTC
TRBV5-6,TRBJ2-7,TRBD1,CASSWAGTGVDYEQYF,TGTGCCAGCAGCTGGGCCGGGACAGGGGTCGACTACGAGCAGTACTTC
TRBV15,TRBJ2-3,.,CATSSTGLPSTDTQYF,TGTGCCACCAGCAGTACAGGCCTCCCAAGCACAGATACGCAGTATTTT
TRBV29-1,TRBJ2-1,.,CSVAQGWDEQFF,TGCAGCGTTGCCCAGGGGTGGGATGAGCAGTTCTTC